The 6 T cell receptor beta chains in this list originate from one sample, sequenced in a study of blood T cell repertoires in COVID-19 (dated by TCRdb to between 2020 and 2021). To prepare the library, the immunoSEQ multiplex PCR assay was applied. TCRdb took this table from immuneACCESS and kept in-frame rearrangements with V and J called. Such tables lack part of the clones; where checked against another copy, unresolved V genes explain under half of the gap, and the rest is unexplained. For this sample there are 300,000 to 400,000 clones; 89% appear just once. 3% of the sample goes to the ten largest clones. The sample comprised peripheral blood. The receptors come from a woman under 40 with COVID-19, enrolled during active disease.

The chain has TRBV7-9 and TRBJ2-3; perhaps TRBD1 as D (5 bases). This CDR3 comprises 15 residues. The germline V gene has CDR1 SEHNR and CDR2 FQNEAQ (reference sequence). With 0 bases removed from V and 5 bases from J, the gap between germline ends came to 12 bases. Here the CDR3 reads CASSLAGLVGDTQYF. The CDR3 DNA is TGTGCCAGCAGCTTAGCGGGGCTAGTCGGAGATACGCAGTATTTT. The full variable domain, completed using reference TRBV7-9 and TRBJ2-3, is DTGVSQNPRHKITKRGQNVTFRCDPISEHNRLYWYRQTLGQGPEFLTYFQNEAQLEKSRLLSDRFSAERPKGSFSTLEIQRTEQGDSAMYLCASSLAGLVGDTQYFGPGTRLTVL.

This clone has a handful of counts. V gene TRBV6-1 combines with J gene TRBJ2-1, with 11 bases that match TRBD1. The CDR3 has 16 amino acids. After removal of 2 bases from V and 2 bases from J, the junction contained 2 bases not matched to a gene. Germline-derived CDR1 and CDR2 are MNHNS and SASEGT. The DNA of the CDR3 is TGTGCCAGCAGTGAAAGGGACAGGGGGGCCTACAATGAGCAGTTCTTC. Residues: CASSERDRGAYNEQFF.

The chain couples TRBV19 to TRBJ1-4; D uncertain. Germline CDR1 reads LNHDA; CDR2 reads SQIVND (reference sequence). V was shortened by 3 bases and J by 7 bases, with 21 bases between the two germline ends. This CDR3 has 17 amino acids. The CDR3 protein is CASSIGRLGGNSEKLFF. The DNA for the CDR3 is TGTGCCAGTAGTATCGGGAGGTTGGGAGGGAACAGTGAAAAACTGTTTTTT.

This clone was detected only once. This sequence joins TRBV27 and TRBJ2-1; 9 bases are a match to TRBD1. Unmatched junction bases numbered 4, after V lost 6 bases and J lost 4 bases. The CDR3 is 14 residues long. The germline V gene has CDR1 MNHEY and CDR2 SMNVEV (reference sequence). The CDR3: CASRPGQGYNEQFF. The CDR3 nucleotides are TGTGCCAGCAGGCCGGGACAGGGATACAATGAGCAGTTCTTC.

The chain is built from TRBV9 and TRBJ2-1, with a tentative D call TRBD2 (5 bases). CDR1 is SGDLS and CDR2 is YYNGEE in the germline V gene. V was pared by 1 base and J by 0 bases, with 14 bases between. The CDR3 is made up of 17 amino acids. The CDR3 region is CASSVSAGQSSYNEQFF. CDR3 in DNA: TGTGCCAGCAGCGTATCCGCGGGTCAGAGCTCCTACAATGAGCAGTTCTTC. The whole variable domain, remainder taken from reference TRBV9 and TRBJ2-1, is DSGVTQTPKHLITATGQRVTLRCSPRSGDLSVYWYQQSLDQGLQFLIQYYNGEERAKGNILERFSAQQFPDLHSELNLSSLELGDSALYFCASSVSAGQSSYNEQFFGPGTRLTVL.

This chain links TRBV28 with TRBJ2-1; 13 bases fit TRBD2. The CDR3 contains 18 residues. The V and J ends lost 1 base and 7 bases, in that order; junction bases with no gene match: 10. The germline V gene encodes CDR1 MDHEN and CDR2 SYDVKM. DNA for the CDR3: TGTGCCAGCAGTTTATTTCTGGGGACTAGCGGGACTCCGAATGAGCAGTTCTTC. Amino acids: CASSLFLGTSGTPNEQFF. The whole variable domain, filled in from reference TRBV28 and TRBJ2-1, reads DVKVTQSSRYLVKRTGEKVFLECVQDMDHENMFWYRQDPGLGLRLIYFSYDVKMKEKGDIPEGYSVSREKKERFSLILESASTNQTSMYLCASSLFLGTSGTPNEQFFGPGTRLTVL.